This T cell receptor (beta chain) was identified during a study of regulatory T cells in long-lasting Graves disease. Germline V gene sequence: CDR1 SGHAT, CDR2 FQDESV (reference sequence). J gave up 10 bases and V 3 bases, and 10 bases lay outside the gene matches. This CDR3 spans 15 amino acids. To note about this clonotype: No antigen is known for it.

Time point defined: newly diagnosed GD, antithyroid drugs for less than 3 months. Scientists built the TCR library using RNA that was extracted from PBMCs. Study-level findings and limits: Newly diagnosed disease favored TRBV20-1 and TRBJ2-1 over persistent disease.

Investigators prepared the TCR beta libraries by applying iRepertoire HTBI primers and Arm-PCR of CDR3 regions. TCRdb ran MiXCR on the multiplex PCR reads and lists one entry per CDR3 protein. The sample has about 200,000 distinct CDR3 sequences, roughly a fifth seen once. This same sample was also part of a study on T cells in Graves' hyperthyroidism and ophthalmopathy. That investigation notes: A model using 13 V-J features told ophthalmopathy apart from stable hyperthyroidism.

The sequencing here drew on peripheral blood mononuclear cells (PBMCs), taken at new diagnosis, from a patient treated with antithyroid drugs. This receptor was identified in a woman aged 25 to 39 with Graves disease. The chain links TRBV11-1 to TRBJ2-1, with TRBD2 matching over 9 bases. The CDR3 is CASSFASGTLREQFF. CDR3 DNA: TGTGCCAGCAGCTTTGCTAGCGGGACCTTACGAGAGCAGTTCTTC.